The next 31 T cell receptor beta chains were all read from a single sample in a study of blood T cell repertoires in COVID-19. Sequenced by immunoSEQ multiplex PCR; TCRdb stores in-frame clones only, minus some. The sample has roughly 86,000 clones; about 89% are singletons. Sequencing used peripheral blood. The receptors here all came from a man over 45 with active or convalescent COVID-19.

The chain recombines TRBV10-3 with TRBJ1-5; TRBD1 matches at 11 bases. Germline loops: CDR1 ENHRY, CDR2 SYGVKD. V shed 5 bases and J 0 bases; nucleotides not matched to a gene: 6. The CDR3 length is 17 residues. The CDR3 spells CAISPGQGVPSNQPQHF. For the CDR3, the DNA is TGTGCCATCAGTCCGGGACAGGGGGTCCCTAGCAATCAGCCCCAGCATTTT.

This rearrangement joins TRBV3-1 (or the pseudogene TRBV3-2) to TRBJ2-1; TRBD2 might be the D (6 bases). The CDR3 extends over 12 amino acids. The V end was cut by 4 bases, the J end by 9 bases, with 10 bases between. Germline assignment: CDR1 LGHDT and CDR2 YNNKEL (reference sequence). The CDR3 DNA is TGTGCCAGCAGCCCCGTCGGGGGTGAGCAGTTCTTC. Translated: CASSPVGGEQFF.

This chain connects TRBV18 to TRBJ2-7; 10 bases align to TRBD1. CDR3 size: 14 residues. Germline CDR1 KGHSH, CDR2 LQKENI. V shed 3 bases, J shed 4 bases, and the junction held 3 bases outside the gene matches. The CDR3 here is CASSPGQGLYEQYV. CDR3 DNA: TGTGCCAGCTCACCGGGACAGGGGCTGTACGAGCAGTACGTC.

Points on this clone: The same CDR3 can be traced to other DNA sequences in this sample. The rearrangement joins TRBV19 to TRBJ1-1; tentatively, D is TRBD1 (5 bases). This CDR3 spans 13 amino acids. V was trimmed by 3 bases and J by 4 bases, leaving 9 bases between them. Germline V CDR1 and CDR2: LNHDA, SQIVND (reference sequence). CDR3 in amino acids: CASSIQGGTEAFF. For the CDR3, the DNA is TGTGCCAGTAGTATCCAGGGAGGCACTGAAGCTTTCTTT.

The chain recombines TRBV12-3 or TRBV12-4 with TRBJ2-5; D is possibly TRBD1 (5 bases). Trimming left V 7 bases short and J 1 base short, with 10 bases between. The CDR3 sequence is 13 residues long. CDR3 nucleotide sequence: TGTGCCAGCACCGTGGACATCCAAGAGACCCAGTACTTC. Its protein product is CASTVDIQETQYF.

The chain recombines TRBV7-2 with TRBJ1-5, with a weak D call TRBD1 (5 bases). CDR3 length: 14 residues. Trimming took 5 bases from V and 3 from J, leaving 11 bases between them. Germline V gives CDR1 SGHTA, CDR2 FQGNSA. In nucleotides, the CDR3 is TGTGCCAGCAGCCATACAGGAGTCAATCAGCCCCAGCATTTT. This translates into CASSHTGVNQPQHF.

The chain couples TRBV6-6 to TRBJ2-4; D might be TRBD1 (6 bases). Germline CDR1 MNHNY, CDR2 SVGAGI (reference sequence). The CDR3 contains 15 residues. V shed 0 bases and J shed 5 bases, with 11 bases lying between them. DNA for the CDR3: TGTGCCAGCAGTTACTCGGGGGCCCGGGAAAACATTCAGTACTTC. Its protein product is CASSYSGARENIQYF.

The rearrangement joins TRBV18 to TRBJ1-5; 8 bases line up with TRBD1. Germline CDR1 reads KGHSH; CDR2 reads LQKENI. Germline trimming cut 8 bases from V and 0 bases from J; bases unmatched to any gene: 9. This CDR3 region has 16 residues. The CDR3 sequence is CASLHVTGDSNQPQHF. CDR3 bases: TGTGCCAGCCTCCACGTGACAGGGGATAGCAATCAGCCCCAGCATTTT.

The CDR3 nucleotides read TGTGCCAGTAGTATTAGACAGCCCGGGAGAGATACGCAGTATTTT. It encodes CASSIRQPGRDTQYF. The gene calls are TRBV19 and TRBJ2-3, with a possible D match to TRBD2 (6 bases). The CDR3 covers 15 residues. Germline V gene lookup returns CDR1 LNHDA and CDR2 SQIVND (reference sequence). V dropped 3 bases and J dropped 5 bases, with 15 bases sitting between them.

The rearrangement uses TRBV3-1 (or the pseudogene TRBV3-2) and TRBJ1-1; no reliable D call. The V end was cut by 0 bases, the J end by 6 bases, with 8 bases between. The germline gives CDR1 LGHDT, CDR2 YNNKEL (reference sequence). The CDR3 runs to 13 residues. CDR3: CASSQEGRAEAFF. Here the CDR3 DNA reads TGTGCCAGCAGCCAAGAGGGGAGGGCTGAAGCTTTCTTT.

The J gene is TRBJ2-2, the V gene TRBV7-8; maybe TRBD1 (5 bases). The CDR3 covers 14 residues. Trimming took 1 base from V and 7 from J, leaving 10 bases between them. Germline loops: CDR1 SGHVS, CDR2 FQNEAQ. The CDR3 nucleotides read TGTGCCAGCAGCTTAGTAGGGGTGGGCGGGGAGCTGTTTTTT. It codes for CASSLVGVGGELFF. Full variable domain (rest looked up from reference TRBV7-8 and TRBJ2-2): GAGVSQSPRYKVAKRGQDVALRCDPISGHVSLFWYQQALGQGPEFLTYFQNEAQLDKSGLPSDRFFAERPEGSVSTLKIQRTQQEDSAVYLCASSLVGVGGELFFGEGSRLTVL.

The CDR3, as DNA: TGTGCCAGCAGCCAAATACAAGAGACCCAGTACTTC. Translated: CASSQIQETQYF. V is TRBV3-1 (or the pseudogene TRBV3-2) and J is TRBJ2-5, with unresolved D. The CDR3 has 12 residues. Trimming removed 2 bases at V and 2 bases at J, with 3 bases between. Germline loops: CDR1 LGHDT, CDR2 YNNKEL (reference sequence).

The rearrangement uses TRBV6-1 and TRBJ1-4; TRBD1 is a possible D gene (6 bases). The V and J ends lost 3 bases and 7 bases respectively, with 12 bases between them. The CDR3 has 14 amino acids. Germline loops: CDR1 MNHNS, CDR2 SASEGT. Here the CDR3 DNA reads TGTGCCAGCAGTGACAGGGGTGGAGGTGAAAAACTGTTTTTT. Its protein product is CASSDRGGGEKLFF.

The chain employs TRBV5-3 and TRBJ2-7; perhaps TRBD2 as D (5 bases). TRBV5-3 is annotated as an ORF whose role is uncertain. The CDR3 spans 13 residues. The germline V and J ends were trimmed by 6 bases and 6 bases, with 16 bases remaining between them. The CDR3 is CARMRVGSREQYV. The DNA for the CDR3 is TGTGCCAGAATGAGGGTAGGCTCTCGCGAGCAGTACGTC.

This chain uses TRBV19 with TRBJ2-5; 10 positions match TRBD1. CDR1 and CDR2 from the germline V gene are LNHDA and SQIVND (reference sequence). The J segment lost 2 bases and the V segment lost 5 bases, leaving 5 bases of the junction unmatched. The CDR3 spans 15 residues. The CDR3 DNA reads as TGTGCCAGTAGTCCGGACAGGGGGACTCAAGAGACCCAGTACTTC. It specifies CASSPDRGTQETQYF.

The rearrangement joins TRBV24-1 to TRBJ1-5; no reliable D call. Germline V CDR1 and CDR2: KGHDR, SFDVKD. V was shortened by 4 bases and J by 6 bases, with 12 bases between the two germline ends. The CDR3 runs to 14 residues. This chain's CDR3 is CATSEAGGSQPQHF. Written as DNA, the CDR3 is TGTGCCACCAGTGAGGCAGGAGGGAGTCAGCCCCAGCATTTT.

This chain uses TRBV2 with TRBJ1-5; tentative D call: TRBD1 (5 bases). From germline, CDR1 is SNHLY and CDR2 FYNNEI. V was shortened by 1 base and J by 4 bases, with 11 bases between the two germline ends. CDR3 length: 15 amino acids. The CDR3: CASSEEVGGNQPQHF. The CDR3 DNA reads TGTGCCAGCAGTGAAGAGGTTGGGGGGAATCAGCCCCAGCATTTT.

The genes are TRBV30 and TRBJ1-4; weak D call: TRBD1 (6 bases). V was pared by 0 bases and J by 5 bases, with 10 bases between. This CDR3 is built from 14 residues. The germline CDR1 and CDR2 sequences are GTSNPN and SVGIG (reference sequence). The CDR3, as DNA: TGTGCCTGGAGTGTAAGCCAGGGGAATGAAAAACTGTTTTTT. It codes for CAWSVSQGNEKLFF.

This CDR3 is CATSDPGLLSYNEQFF. DNA of the CDR3: TGTGCCACCAGTGACCCGGGACTACTCTCCTACAATGAGCAGTTCTTC. The genes are TRBV24-1 and TRBJ2-1, with 7 bases fitting TRBD2. Germline V gene data show CDR1 as KGHDR and CDR2 as SFDVKD. V trimming: 4 bases; J trimming: 0 bases; junction bases outside the gene matches: 5. The CDR3 spans 16 residues.

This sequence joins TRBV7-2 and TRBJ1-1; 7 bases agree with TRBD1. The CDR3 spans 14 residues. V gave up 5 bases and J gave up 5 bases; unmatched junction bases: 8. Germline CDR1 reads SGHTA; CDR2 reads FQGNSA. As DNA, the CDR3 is TGTGCCAGCAGCCCCTCAGGGGGAAGTACTGAAGCTTTCTTT. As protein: CASSPSGGSTEAFF.

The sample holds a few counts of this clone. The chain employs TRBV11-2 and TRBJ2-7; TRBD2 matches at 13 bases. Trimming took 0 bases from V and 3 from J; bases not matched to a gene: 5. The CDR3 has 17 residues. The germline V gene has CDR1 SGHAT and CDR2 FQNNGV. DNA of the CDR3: TGTGCCAGCAGCTTAGACTTTACTAGCGGGGGGGTCTACGAGCAGTACTTC. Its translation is CASSLDFTSGGVYEQYF.

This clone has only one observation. The chain's CDR3 is CASSGGTDSSSPLHF. DNA for the CDR3: TGTGCCAGCAGCGGGGGCACGGACAGTTCTTCACCCCTCCACTTT. The genes are TRBV9 and TRBJ1-6; perhaps TRBD1 as D (6 bases). Germline-derived CDR1 and CDR2 are SGDLS and YYNGEE. Trimming removed 3 bases at V and 9 bases at J, with 16 bases between. This CDR3 is built from 15 residues.

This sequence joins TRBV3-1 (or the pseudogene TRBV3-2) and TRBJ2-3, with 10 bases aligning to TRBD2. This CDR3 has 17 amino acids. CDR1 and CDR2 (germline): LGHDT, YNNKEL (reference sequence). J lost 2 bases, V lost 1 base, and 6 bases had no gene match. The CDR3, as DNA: TGTGCCAGCAGCCAAGCAGCGGGGGGGCGGTACACAGATACGCAGTATTTT. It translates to CASSQAAGGRYTDTQYF.

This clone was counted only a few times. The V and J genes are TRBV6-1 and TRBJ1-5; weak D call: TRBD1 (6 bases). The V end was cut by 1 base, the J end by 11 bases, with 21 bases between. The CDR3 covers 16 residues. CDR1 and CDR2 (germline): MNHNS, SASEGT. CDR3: CASSEVRTVLWGSQHF. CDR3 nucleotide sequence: TGTGCCAGCAGTGAAGTTAGGACAGTCCTCTGGGGGTCCCAGCATTTT.

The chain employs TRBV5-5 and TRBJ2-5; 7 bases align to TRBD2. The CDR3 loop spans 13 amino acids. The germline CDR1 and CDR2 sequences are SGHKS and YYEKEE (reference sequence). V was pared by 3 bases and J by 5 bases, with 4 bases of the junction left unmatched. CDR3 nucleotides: TGTGCCAGCAGCTGGGGAGGGGAGGAGACCCAGTACTTC. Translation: CASSWGGEETQYF.

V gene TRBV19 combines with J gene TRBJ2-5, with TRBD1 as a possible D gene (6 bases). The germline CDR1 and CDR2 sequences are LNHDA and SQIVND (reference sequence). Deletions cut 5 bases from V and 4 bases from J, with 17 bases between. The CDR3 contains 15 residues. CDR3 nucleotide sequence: TGTGCCAGTAGTCGTCTGGACAGCGACGGAGAGACCCAGTACTTC. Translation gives CASSRLDSDGETQYF.

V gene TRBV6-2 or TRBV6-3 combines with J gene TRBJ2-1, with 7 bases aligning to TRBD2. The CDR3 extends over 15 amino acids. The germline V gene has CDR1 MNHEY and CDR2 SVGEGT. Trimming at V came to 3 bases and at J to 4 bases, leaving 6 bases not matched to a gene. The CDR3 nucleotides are TGTGCCAGCAGTTATCGGGGGGAGTGGTACAATGAGCAGTTCTTC. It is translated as CASSYRGEWYNEQFF.

CDR3 bases: TGTGCCATCAGGTGGACAGGGGATGGCTACACCTTC. Its translation: CAIRWTGDGYTF. The genes are TRBV10-3 and TRBJ1-2; TRBD1 matches 9 bases. The CDR3 is 12 residues long. The germline V gene has CDR1 ENHRY and CDR2 SYGVKD. J gave up 6 bases and V 6 bases, and 2 bases lay outside the gene matches.

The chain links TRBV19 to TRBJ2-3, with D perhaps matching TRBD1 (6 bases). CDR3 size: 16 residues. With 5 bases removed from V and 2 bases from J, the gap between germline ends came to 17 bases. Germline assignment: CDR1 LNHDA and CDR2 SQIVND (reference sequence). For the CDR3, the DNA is TGTGCCAGTAGTGCTTCCGACAGGCCGCCCACAGATACGCAGTATTTT. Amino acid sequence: CASSASDRPPTDTQYF.

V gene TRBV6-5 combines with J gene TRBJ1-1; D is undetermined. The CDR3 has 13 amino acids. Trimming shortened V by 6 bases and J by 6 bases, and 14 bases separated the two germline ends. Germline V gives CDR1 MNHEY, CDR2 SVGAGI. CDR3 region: CASSRNMGAEAFF. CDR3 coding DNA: TGTGCCAGCAGCCGAAACATGGGCGCTGAAGCTTTCTTT.

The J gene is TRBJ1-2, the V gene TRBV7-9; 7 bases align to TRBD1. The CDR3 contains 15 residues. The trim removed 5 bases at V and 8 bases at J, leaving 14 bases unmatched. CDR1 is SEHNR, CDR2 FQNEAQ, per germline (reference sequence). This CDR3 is CASSKTGIVTMGYTF. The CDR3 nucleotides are TGTGCCAGCAGCAAGACAGGGATAGTAACTATGGGCTACACCTTC.